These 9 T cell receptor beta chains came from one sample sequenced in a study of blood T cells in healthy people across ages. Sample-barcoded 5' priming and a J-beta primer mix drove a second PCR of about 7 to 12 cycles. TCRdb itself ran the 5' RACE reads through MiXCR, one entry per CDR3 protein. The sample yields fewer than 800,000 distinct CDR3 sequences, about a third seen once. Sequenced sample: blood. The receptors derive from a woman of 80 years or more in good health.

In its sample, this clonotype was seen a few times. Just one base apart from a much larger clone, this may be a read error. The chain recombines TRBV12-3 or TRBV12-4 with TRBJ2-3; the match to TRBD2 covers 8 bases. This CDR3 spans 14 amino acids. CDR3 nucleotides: TGTGCCAGCAGGGTCGGGGGGGCGTCAGATGCGCAGTATTTT. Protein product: CASRVGGASDAQYF.

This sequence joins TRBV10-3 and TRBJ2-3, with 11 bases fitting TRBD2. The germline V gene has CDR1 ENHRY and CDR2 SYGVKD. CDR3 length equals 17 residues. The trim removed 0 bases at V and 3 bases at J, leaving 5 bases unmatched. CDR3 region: CAISESTSGTTTDTQYF. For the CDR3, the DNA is TGTGCCATCAGTGAGTCGACTAGCGGGACAACGACAGATACGCAGTATTTT.

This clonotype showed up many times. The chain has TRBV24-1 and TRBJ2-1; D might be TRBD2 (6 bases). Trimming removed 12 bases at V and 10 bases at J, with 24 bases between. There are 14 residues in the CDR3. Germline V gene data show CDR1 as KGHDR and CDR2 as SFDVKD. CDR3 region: CAVGPGSGSFEQFF. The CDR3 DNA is TGTGCCGTAGGTCCCGGGTCCGGGAGTTTCGAGCAGTTCTTC.

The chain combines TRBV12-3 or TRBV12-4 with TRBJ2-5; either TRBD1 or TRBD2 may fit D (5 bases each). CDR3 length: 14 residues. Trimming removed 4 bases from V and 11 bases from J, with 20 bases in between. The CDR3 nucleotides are TGTGCCAGCAGTTGCCCAGGGTCGGGGTACAAGCAGTACTTC. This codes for CASSCPGSGYKQYF.

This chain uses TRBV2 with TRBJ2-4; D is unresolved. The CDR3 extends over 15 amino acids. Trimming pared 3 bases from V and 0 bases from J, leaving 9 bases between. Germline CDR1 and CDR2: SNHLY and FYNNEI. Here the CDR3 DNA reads TGTGCCAGCAGTGAGTGGCGCGTAGCCAAAAACATTCAGTACTTC. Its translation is CASSEWRVAKNIQYF.

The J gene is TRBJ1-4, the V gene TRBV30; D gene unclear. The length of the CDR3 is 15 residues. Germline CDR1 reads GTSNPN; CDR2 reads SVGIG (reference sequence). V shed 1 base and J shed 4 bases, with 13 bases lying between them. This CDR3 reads CAWSATEPFNEKLFF. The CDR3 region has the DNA TGTGCCTGGAGTGCCACCGAGCCTTTTAATGAAAAACTGTTTTTT.

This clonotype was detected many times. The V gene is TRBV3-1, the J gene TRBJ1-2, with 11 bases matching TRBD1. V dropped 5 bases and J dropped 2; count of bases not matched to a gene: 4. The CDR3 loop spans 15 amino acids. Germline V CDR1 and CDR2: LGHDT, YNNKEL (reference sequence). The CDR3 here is CASSGRDRGNYGYTF. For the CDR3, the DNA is TGTGCCAGCAGCGGGAGGGACAGGGGGAACTATGGCTACACCTTC.

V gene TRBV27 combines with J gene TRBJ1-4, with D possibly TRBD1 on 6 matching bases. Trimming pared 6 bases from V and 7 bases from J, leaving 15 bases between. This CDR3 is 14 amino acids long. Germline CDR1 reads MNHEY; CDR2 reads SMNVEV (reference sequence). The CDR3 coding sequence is TGTGCCAGCAGGTCCCGAGGGGGAGGTGAAAAACTGTTTTTT. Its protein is CASRSRGGGEKLFF.

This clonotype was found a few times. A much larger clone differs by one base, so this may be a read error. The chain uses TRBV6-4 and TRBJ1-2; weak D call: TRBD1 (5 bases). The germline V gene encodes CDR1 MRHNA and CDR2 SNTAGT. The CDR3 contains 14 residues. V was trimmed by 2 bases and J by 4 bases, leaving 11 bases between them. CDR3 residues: CASSDGSGCYGYTF. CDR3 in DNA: TGTGCCAGCAGTGACGGTTCAGGGTGCTATGGCTACACCTTC.